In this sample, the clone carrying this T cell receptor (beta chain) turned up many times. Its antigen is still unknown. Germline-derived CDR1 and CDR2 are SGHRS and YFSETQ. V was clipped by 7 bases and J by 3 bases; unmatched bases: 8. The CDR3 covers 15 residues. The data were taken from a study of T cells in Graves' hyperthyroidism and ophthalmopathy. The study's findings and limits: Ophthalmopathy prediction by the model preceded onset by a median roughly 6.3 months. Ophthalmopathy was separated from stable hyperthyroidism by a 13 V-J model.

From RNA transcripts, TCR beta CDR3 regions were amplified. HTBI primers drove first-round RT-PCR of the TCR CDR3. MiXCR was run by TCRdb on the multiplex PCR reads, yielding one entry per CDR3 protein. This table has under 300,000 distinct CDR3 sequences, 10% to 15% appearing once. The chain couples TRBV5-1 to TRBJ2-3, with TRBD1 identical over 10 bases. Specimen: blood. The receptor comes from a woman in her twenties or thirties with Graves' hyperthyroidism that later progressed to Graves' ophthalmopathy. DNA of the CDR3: TGCGCCAGCGGGACCGGGACAGGGGAGACAGATACGCAGTATTTT. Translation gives CASGTGTGETDTQYF.